The rows below give T cell receptor beta chains drawn from one sample of a study of cytomegalovirus exposure and HLA in healthy donors. Clones were sequenced by immunoSEQ multiplex PCR, and TCRdb holds only the in-frame ones, with some missing. The sample holds tens of thousands of clones, around 66% seen once. The specimen sequenced was PBMCs. These receptors were taken from a male donor in good health and CMV-seropositive. The CDR3 runs from the conserved cysteine through the conserved F or W. D genes are given only for firm matches. The size entry is marked missing in some rows and otherwise reads once, few, many or a size class.

NA	NA	TRBV21-1	TRBJ1-6	TGTGCCAGCAACCTGACAGGGGAAGAAAATAATTCACCCCTCCACTTT	CASNLTGEENNSPLHF
TRBD2	once	TRBV10-1	TRBJ2-3	TGCGCCAGCCAAGCGGGAGGGAGCACAGATACGCAGTATTTT	CASQAGGSTDTQYF
NA	few	TRBV30	TRBJ2-3	TGTGCCTCCTCCCCCGCAGATACGCAGTATTTT	CASSPADTQYF
TRBD2	NA	TRBV5-6	TRBJ2-7	TGTGCCAGCAGTCTAGCGGGGGGGTGGTACGAGCAGTACTTC	CASSLAGGWYEQYF
NA	NA	TRBV18	TRBJ1-1	TGTGCCAGCTCACCACGCACAGGGAACACTGAAGCTTTCTTT	CASSPRTGNTEAFF
TRBD1	NA	TRBV2	TRBJ1-1	TGTGCCAGCAGTGGACAGGGGGCGCTTACTGAAGCTTTCTTT	CASSGQGALTEAFF
NA	few	TRBV30	TRBJ2-7	TGTGCCTGGACAGGGGGGTCCGACGAGCAGTACTTC	CAWTGGSDEQYF
TRBD2	NA	TRBV7-3	TRBJ2-1	TGTGCCAGCAGCTTGACTAGCAGCTACAATGAGCAGTTCTTC	CASSLTSSYNEQFF
TRBD1	NA	TRBV28	TRBJ2-7	TGTGCCAGCAAGGGACAGATCTACGAGCAGTACTTC	CASKGQIYEQYF
TRBD1	NA	TRBV5-4	TRBJ2-7	TGTGCCAGCAGCTTGAAACAGGGGGACTACGAGCAGTACTTC	CASSLKQGDYEQYF
NA	NA	TRBV21-1	TRBJ2-2	TGTGCCAGCAGCACCCAGGGGGAGCTGTTTTTT	CASSTQGELFF
NA	NA	TRBV30	TRBJ1-1	TGTGCCTCCCCCGGGAGGGGCACGGGCCCTGAAGCTTTCTTT	CASPGRGTGPEAFF
TRBD1	NA	TRBV30	TRBJ2-6	TGTGCCTGGAGTCCTCGTCCCGGGACAGGGACTGGGGCCAACGTCCTGACTTTC	CAWSPRPGTGTGANVLTF
TRBD2	NA	TRBV18	TRBJ2-1	TGTGCCAGCTCACCATCGGCGGGAGGGGATGAGCAGTTCTTC	CASSPSAGGDEQFF
TRBD2	NA	TRBV13	TRBJ2-7	TGTGCCAGCAGCTTAATGCGGGGGGGTTCCTACGAGCAGTACTTC	CASSLMRGGSYEQYF
TRBD1	NA	TRBV7-9	TRBJ1-5	TGTGCCAGCAGCTTCGAGGGGGCAAAGCCCCAGCATTTT	CASSFEGAKPQHF
TRBD1	NA	TRBV27	TRBJ1-5	TGTGCCAGCAGTTCAACAGGGGCTTATAGCAATCAGCCCCAGCATTTT	CASSSTGAYSNQPQHF
NA	NA	TRBV9	TRBJ2-7	TGTGCCAGCAGCGTAGGCAGCTCCTACGAGCAGTACTTC	CASSVGSSYEQYF
TRBD2	NA	TRBV2	TRBJ2-3	TGTGCCAGCAGTGAAGGGGTAGCGGGAGGTACGCAGTATTTT	CASSEGVAGGTQYF
NA	NA	TRBV6-6	TRBJ2-1	TGTGCCAGCAGTTACCCGACGGGGTTATACAATGAGCAGTTCTTC	CASSYPTGLYNEQFF
NA	NA	TRBV30	TRBJ1-2	TGTGCCTGGAGTGTACAGGCTAACTATGGCTACACCTTC	CAWSVQANYGYTF
NA	NA	TRBV27	TRBJ1-2	TGTGCCAGCAGTCCGCAGGGGTACTATGGCTACACCTTC	CASSPQGYYGYTF
TRBD1	NA	TRBV11-2	TRBJ1-2	TGTGCCAGCAGCTTAGTTGGGACAGGGGGCTATGGCTACACCTTC	CASSLVGTGGYGYTF
NA	NA	TRBV19	TRBJ2-7	TGTGCCAGTAGCCGCATTGACAGGAACGCCGACGGGCAGTACTTC	CASSRIDRNADGQYF
NA	NA	TRBV7-9	TRBJ2-7	TGTTCCAGCAGCCAGGGGTACGAGCAGTACTTC	CSSSQGYEQYF
NA	NA	TRBV10-2	TRBJ2-1	TGCGCCAGCAGCACAGGGAGCTCCTACAATGAGCAGTTCTTC	CASSTGSSYNEQFF
TRBD1	few	TRBV19	TRBJ2-5	TGTGCCAGTAGTATCAACAGGGGTTTTGGGGAGACCCAGTACTTC	CASSINRGFGETQYF
TRBD1	NA	TRBV19	TRBJ1-6	TGTGCCAGTAGTAAAGGACAGGGTCTGACCTCACCCCTCCACTTT	CASSKGQGLTSPLHF
NA	few	TRBV5-1	TRBJ1-2	TGCGCCAGCAGCCTGTGGTCGACAGGAAGAAACTATGGCTACACCTTC	CASSLWSTGRNYGYTF
NA	NA	TRBV6-5	TRBJ2-5	TGTGCCAGCAGAACCCAGGGGAGAGGGGAGACCCAGTACTTC	CASRTQGRGETQYF